This T cell receptor (beta chain) was observed in a study of neurological immune-mediated disorders. There are many counts of this clonotype. TCRdb recomputed calls from the 5' RACE reads with MiXCR, one row per CDR3 protein. Of some 47,000 distinct CDR3 sequences in the sample, about 6% were seen once. V was cut by 7 bases and J by 4 bases, with 20 bases left in between. The CDR3 extends over 15 amino acids. From germline, CDR1 is SGHTA and CDR2 FQGNSA. The V and J genes are TRBV7-2 and TRBJ2-7; no definite D call. This TCR was sampled from a woman aged 40 to 55 in good health. The sequenced material came from CD4+ T cells from blood. Written as DNA, the CDR3 is TGTGCCAGCACCCCCGCCGGTTCGTTCTTTTACGAGCAGTACTTC. It codes for CASTPAGSFFYEQYF.